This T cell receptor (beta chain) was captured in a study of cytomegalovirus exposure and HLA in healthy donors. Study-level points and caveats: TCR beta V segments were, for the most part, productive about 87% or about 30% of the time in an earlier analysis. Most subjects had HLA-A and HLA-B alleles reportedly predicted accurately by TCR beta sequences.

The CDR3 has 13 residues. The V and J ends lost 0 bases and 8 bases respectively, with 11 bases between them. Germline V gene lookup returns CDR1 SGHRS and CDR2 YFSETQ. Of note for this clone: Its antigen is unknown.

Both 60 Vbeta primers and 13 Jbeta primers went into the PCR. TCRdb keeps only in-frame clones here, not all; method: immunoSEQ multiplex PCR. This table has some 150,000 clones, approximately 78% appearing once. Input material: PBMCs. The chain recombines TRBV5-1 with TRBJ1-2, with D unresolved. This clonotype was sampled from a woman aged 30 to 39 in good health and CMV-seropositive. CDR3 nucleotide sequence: TGCGCCAGCAGCTTGGACCTGGGAGACGGCTACACCTTC. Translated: CASSLDLGDGYTF.